The clone carrying this T cell receptor (beta chain) was found many times. What it binds is not known. Regarding time point: sample taken at primary tumor resection. These data are taken from a study of spatial heterogeneity in lung cancer. Study in general: The study found that TCR transcript counts in tumor regions correlated strongly with a matched bulk RNA-seq T cell module score.

A unique molecular identifier was attached to every TCR cDNA molecule. TCRdb analysed the 5' RACE reads with MiXCR anew, one entry per CDR3 protein. The table lists about 10,000 distinct CDR3 sequences, roughly 12% of them singletons. Study-wide findings and caveats: It was found that expanded intratumoral alpha and beta TCR counts tracked tumor mutation counts.

This sample comprised lung tumor tissue, obtained at surgery. This sequence was found in a female donor with early-stage non-small cell lung cancer.

Here the CDR3 DNA reads TGTGCCAGCAGCCAAGCGTATAGCGGGGGGTTCGACGAGCAGTACTTC. Translated, it gives CASSQAYSGGFDEQYF. The chain combines TRBV3-1 with TRBJ2-7, with TRBD2 matching over 10 bases. V lost 1 base to trimming and J lost 5 bases; unmatched junction nucleotides: 8. Germline-derived CDR1 and CDR2 are LGHDT and YNNKEL (reference sequence). CDR3 length: 16 amino acids.